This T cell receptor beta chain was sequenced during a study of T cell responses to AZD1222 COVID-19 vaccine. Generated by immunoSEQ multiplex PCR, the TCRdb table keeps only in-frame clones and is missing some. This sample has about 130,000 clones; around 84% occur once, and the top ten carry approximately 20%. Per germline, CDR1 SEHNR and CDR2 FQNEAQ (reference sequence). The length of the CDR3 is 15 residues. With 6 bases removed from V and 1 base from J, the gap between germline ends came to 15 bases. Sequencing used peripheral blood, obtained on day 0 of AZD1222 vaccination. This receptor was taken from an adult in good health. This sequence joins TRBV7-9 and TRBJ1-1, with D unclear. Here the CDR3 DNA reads TGTGCCAGCAGGAGGGAGGGTAAGGGGAACACTGAAGCTTTCTTT. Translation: CASRREGKGNTEAFF.